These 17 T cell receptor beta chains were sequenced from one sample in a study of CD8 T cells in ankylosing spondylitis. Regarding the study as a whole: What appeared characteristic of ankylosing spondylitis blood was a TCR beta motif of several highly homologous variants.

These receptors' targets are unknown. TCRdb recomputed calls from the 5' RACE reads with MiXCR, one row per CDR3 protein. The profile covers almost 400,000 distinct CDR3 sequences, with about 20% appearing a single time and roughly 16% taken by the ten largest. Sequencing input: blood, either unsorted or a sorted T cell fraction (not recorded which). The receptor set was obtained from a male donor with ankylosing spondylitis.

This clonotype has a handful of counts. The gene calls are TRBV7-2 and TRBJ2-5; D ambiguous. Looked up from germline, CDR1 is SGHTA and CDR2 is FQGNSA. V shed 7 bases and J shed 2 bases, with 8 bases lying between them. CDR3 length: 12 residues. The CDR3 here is CASNNYQETQYF. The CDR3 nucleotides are TGTGCCAGCAATAATTATCAAGAGACCCAGTACTTC.

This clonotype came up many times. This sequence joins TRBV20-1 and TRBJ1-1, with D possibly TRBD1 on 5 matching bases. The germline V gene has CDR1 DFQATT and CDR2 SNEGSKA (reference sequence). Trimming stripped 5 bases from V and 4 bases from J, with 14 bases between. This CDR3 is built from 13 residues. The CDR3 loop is CSAAQALSTEAFF. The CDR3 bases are TGCAGTGCTGCACAGGCGCTCTCCACTGAAGCTTTCTTT.

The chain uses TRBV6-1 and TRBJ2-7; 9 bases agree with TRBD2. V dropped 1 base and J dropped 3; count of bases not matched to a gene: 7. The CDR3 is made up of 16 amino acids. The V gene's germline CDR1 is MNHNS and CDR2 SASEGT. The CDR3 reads CASSEVRLAGSYEQYF. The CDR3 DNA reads TGTGCCAGCAGTGAAGTGCGGCTAGCGGGGAGCTACGAGCAGTACTTC.

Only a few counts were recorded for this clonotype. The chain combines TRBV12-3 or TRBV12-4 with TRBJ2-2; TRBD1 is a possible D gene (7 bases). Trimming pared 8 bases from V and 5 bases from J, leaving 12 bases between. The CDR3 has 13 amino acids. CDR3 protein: CASWDSGTGELFF. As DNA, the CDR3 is TGTGCCAGCTGGGACAGCGGGACCGGGGAGCTGTTTTTT.

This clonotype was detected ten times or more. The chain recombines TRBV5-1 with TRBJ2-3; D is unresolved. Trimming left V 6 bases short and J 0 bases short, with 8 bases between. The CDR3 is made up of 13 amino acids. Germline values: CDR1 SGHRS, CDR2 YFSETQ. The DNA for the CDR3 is TGCGCCAGCACTCCGTCAAGCACAGATACGCAGTATTTT. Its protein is CASTPSSTDTQYF.

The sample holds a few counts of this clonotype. In DNA, the CDR3 is TGTGCCAGCAGTCCTGACCCTGTTACTGAAGCTTTCTTT. Protein sequence: CASSPDPVTEAFF. The V call is TRBV12-3 or TRBV12-4, the J call TRBJ1-1; D remains ambiguous. The CDR3 extends over 13 amino acids. Trimming removed 5 bases at V and 5 bases at J, with 12 bases between.

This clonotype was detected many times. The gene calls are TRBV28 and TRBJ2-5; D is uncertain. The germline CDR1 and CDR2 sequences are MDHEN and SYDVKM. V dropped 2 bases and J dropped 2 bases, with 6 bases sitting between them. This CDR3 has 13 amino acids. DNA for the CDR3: TGTGCCAGCAGTTTACTGCAGCAAGAGACCCAGTACTTC. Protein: CASSLLQQETQYF.

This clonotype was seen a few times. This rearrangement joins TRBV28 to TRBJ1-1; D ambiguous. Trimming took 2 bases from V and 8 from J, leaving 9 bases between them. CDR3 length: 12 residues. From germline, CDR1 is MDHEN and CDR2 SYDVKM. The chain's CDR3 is CASSLLGIEAFF. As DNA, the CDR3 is TGTGCCAGCAGTTTACTGGGGATAGAAGCTTTCTTT.

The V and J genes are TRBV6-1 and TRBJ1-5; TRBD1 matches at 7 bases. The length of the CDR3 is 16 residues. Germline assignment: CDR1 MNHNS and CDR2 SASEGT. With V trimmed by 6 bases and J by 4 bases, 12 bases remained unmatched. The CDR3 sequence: CASREQDRWVNQPQHF. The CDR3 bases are TGTGCCAGCAGAGAACAGGACAGGTGGGTTAATCAGCCCCAGCATTTT.

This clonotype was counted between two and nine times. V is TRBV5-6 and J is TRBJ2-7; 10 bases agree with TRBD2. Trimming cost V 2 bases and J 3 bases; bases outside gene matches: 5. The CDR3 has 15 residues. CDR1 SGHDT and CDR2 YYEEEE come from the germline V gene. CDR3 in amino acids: CASSFRTSGNYEQYF. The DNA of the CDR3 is TGTGCCAGCAGCTTTCGGACTAGCGGAAACTACGAGCAGTACTTC. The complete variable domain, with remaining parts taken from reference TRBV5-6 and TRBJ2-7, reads DAGVTQSPTHLIKTRGQQVTLRCSPKSGHDTVSWYQQALGQGPQFIFQYYEEEERQRGNFPDRFSGHQFPNYSSELNVNALLLGDSALYLCASSFRTSGNYEQYFGPGTRLTVT.

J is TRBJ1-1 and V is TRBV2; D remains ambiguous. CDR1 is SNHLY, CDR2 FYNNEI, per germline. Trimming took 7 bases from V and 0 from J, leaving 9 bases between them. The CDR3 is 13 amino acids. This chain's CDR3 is CASNVYLNTEAFF. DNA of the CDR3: TGTGCCAGCAACGTTTACCTGAACACTGAAGCTTTCTTT.

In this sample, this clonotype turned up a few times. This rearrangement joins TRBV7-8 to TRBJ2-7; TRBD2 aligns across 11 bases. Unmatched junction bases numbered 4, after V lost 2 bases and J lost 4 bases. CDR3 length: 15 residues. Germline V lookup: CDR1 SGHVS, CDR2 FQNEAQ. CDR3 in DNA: TGTGCCAGCAGCTTACTGACTAGCGGGACGTACGAGCAGTACTTC. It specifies CASSLLTSGTYEQYF.

CDR3 bases: TGCAGTGCTCCAAGGGACAGGGGTCAGCCCCAGCATTTT. Translation: CSAPRDRGQPQHF. The chain uses TRBV20-1 and TRBJ1-5; 10 nucleotides match TRBD1. CDR1 and CDR2 (germline): DFQATT, SNEGSKA (reference sequence). V dropped 5 bases and J dropped 6; count of bases not matched to a gene: 4. The CDR3 extends over 13 amino acids.

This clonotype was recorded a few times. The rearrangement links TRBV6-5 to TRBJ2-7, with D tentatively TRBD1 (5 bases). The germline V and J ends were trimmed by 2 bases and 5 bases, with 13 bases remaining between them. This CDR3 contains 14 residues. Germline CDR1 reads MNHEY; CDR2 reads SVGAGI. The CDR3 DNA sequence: TGTGCCAGCAGTTACGGTCAGGGTGGGGACGAGCAGTACTTC. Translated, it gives CASSYGQGGDEQYF.

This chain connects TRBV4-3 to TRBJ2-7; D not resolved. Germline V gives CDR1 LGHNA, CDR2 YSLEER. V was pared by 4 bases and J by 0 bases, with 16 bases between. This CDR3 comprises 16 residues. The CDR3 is CASSLSWRQISYEQYF. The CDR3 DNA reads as TGCGCCAGCAGCCTAAGCTGGCGGCAGATCTCCTACGAGCAGTACTTC.

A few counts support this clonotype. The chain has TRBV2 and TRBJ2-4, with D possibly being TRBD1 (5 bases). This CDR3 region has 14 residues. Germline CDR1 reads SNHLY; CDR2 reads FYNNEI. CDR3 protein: CASAQEVAKNIQYF. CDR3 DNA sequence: TGTGCGAGCGCACAGGAAGTAGCCAAAAACATTCAGTACTTC.

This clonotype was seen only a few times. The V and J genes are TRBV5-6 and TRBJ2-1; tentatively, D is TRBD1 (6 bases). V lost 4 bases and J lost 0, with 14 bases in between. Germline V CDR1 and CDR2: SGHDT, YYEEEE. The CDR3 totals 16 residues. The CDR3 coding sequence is TGTGCCAGCAGCCCCAATAAAGGGGGCTCCTACAATGAGCAGTTCTTC. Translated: CASSPNKGGSYNEQFF.